This TCR beta chain came from a study of radiation and T cells in renal cell carcinoma. The repertoire was sequenced with immunoSEQ multiplex PCR; TCRdb's copy has only in-frame clones and lacks some. In the table there are about 88,000 clones, approximately 86% of which are singletons. Trimming took 5 bases from V and 3 from J, leaving 16 bases between them. From germline, CDR1 is SGHAT and CDR2 FQDESV (reference sequence). This CDR3 is 15 amino acids long. Regarding time point: baseline pretreatment blood. Treatment specified: 15 Gy SBRT to primary tumor, nephrectomy 4 weeks later. The material sequenced was blood, taken from a patient whose treatment included radiotherapy and nephrectomy. This chain uses TRBV11-1 with TRBJ1-2; weak D call: TRBD1 (6 bases). This TCR was sampled from a man between 45 and 60 years old with renal cell carcinoma. CDR3 in amino acids: CASSPYRGADYGYTF. CDR3 sequence (DNA): TGTGCCAGCAGCCCCTACCGGGGGGCGGACTATGGCTACACCTTC.